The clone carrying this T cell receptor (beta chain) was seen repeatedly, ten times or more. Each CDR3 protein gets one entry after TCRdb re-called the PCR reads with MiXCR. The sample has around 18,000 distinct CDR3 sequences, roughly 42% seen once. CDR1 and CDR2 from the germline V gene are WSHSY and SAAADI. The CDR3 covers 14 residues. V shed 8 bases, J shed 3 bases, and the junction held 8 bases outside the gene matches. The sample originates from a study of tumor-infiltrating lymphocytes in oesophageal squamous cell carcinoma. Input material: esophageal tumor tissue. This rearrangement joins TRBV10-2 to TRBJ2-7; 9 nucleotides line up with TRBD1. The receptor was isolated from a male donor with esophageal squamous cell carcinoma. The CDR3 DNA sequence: TGCGCCAGCCTCCGGGACAGGGTCGACTACGAGCAGTACTTC. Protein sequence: CASLRDRVDYEQYF.